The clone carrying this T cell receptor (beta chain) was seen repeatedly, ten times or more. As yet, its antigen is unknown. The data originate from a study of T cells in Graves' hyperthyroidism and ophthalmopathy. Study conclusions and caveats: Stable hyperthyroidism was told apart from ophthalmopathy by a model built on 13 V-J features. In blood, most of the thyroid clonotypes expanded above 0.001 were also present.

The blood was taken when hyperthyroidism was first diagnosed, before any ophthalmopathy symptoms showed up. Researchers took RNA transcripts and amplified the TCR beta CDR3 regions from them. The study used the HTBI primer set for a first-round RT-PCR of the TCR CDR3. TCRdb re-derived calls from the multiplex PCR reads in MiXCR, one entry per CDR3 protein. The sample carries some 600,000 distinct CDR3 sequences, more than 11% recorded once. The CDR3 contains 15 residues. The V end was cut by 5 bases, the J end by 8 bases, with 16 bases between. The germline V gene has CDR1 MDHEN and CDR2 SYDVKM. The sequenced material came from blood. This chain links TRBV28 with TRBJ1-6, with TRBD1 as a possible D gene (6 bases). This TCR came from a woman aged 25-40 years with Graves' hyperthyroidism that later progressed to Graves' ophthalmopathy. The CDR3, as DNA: TGTGCCAGCAGTGGAAACAGGGTGGACTATTCACCCCTCCACTTT. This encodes CASSGNRVDYSPLHF.